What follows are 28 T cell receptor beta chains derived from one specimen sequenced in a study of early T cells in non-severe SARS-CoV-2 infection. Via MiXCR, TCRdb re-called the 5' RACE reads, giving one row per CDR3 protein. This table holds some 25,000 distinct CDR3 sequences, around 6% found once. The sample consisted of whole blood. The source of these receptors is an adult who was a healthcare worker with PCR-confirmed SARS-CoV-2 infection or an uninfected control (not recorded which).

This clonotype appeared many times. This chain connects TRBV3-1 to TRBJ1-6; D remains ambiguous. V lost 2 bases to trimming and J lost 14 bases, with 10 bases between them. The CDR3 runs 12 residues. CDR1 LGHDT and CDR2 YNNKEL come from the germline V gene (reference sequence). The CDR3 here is CASSQKHGALHF. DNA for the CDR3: TGTGCCAGCAGCCAAAAACATGGCGCCCTCCACTTT.

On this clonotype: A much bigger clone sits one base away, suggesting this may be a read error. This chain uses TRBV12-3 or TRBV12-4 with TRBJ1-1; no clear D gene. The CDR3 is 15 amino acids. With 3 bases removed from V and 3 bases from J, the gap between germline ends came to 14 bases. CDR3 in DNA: TGTGCCAGCAGTTTGGTGTCAGGATGGGACACTGAAGCTTTCTTT. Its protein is CASSLVSGWDTEAFF.

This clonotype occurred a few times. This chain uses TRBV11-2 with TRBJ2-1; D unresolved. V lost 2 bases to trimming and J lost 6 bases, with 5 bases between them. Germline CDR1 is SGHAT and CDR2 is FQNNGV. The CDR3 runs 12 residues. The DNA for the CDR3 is TGTGCCAGCAGCTTACTAATCAATGAGCAGTTCTTC. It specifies CASSLLINEQFF.

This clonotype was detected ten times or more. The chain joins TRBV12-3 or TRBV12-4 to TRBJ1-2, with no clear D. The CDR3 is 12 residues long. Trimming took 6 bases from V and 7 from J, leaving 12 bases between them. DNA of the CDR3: TGTGCCAGCAGACCGGGTTACGCTGGCTACACCTTC. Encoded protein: CASRPGYAGYTF.

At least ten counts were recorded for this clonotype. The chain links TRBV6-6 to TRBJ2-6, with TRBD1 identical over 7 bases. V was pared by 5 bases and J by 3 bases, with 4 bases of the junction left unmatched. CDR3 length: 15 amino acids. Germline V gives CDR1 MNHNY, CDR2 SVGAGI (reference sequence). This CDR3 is CASSGTEGGANVLTF. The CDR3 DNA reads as TGTGCCAGCAGTGGGACAGAGGGTGGGGCCAACGTCCTGACTTTC.

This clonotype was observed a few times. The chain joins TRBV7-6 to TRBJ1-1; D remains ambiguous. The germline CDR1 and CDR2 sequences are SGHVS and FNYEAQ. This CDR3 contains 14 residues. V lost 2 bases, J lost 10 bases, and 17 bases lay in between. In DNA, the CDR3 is TGTGCCAGCAGCTTAAACGGGCCGGTATTCGGAGCTTTCTTT. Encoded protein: CASSLNGPVFGAFF.

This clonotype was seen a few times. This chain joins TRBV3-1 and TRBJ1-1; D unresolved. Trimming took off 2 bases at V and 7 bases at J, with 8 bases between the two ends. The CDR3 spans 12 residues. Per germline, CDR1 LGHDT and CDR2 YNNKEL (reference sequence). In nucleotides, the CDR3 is TGTGCCAGCAGCCAACACGGGATTGAAGCTTTCTTT. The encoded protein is CASSQHGIEAFF.

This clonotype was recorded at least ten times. CDR3 sequence (DNA): TGTGCCAGCAGCGGCAACTACGAGCAGTACTTC. Its protein product is CASSGNYEQYF. This chain connects TRBV7-9 to TRBJ2-7; D call uncertain. Per germline, CDR1 SEHNR and CDR2 FQNEAQ (reference sequence). Trimming took 5 bases from V and 3 from J, leaving 5 bases between them. The CDR3 runs to 11 residues.

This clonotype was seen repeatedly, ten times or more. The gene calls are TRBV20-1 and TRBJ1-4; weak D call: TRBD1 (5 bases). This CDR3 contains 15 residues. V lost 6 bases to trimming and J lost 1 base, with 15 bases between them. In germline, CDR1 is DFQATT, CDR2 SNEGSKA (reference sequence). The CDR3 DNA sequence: TGCAGTGCCACAGACCCGGGGGTAACTAATGAAAAACTGTTTTTT. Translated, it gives CSATDPGVTNEKLFF.

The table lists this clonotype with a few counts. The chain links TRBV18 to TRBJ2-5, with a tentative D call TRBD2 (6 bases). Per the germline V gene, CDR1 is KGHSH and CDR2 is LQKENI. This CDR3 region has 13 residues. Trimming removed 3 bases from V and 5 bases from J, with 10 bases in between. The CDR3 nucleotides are TGTGCCAGCTCACCGCGGGGTGGGGAGACCCAGTACTTC. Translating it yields CASSPRGGETQYF.

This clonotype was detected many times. The CDR3 loop is CASSLEGNYNEQFF. CDR3 in DNA: TGTGCCAGCAGCTTGGAGGGGAACTACAATGAGCAGTTCTTC. This chain uses TRBV7-2 with TRBJ2-1, with D perhaps TRBD2 (6 bases). Germline assignment: CDR1 SGHTA and CDR2 FQGNSA. This CDR3 contains 14 residues. V dropped 3 bases and J dropped 3 bases, with 9 bases sitting between them.

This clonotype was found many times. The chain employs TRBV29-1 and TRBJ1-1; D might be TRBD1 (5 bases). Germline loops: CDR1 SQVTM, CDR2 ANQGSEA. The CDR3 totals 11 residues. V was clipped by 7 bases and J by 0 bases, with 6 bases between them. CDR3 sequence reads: CSGTLNTEAFF. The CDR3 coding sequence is TGCAGCGGGACATTGAACACTGAAGCTTTCTTT.

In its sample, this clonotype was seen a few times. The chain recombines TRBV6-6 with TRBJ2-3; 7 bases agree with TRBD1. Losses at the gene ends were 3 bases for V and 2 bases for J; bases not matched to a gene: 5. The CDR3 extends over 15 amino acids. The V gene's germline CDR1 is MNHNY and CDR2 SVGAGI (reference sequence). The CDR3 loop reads CASSYTGVATDTQYF. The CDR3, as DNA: TGTGCCAGCAGTTATACAGGGGTTGCCACAGATACGCAGTATTTT.

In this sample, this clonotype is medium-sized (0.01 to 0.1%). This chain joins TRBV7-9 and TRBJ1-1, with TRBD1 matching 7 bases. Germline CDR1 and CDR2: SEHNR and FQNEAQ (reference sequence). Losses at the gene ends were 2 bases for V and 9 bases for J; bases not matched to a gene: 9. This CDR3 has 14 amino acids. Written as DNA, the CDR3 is TGTGCCAGCAGCTTATCAACAGGGGAGGATAAAGCTTTCTTT. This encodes CASSLSTGEDKAFF. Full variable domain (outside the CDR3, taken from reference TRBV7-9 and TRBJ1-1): DTGVSQNPRHKITKRGQNVTFRCDPISEHNRLYWYRQTLGQGPEFLTYFQNEAQLEKSRLLSDRFSAERPKGSFSTLEIQRTEQGDSAMYLCASSLSTGEDKAFFGQGTRLTVV.

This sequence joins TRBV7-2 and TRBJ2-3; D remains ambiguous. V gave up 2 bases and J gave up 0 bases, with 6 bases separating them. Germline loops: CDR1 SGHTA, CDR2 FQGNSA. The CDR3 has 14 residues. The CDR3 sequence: CASSLFPSTDTQYF. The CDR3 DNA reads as TGTGCCAGCAGCTTATTTCCTAGCACAGATACGCAGTATTTT.

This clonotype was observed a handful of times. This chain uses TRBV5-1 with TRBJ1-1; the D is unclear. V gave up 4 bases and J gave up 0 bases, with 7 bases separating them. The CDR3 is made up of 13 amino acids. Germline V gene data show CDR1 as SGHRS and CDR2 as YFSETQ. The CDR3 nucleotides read TGCGCCAGCAGCGGCCAGATGAACACTGAAGCTTTCTTT. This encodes CASSGQMNTEAFF. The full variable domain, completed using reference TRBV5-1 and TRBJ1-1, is KAGVTQTPRYLIKTRGQQVTLSCSPISGHRSVSWYQQTPGQGLQFLFEYFSETQRNKGNFPGRFSGRQFSNSRSEMNVSTLELGDSALYLCASSGQMNTEAFFGQGTRLTVV.

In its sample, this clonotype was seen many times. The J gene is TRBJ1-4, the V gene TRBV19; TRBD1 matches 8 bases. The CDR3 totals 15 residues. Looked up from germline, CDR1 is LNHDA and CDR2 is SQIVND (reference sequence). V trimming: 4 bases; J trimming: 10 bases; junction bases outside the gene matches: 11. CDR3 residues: CASSKQAGTGGKLFF. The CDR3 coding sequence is TGTGCCAGTAGTAAACAAGCCGGGACAGGAGGAAAACTGTTTTTT.

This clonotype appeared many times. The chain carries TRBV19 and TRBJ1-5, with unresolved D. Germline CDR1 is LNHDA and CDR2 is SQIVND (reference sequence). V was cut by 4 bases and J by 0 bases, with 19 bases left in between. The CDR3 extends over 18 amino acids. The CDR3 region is CASSRTRTGKYSNQPQHF. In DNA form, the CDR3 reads TGTGCCAGTAGTAGGACCCGGACGGGGAAATATAGCAATCAGCCCCAGCATTTT. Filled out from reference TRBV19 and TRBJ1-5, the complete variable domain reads DGGITQSPKYLFRKEGQNVTLSCEQNLNHDAMYWYRQDPGQGLRLIYYSQIVNDFQKGDIAEGYSVSREKKESFPLTVTSAQKNPTAFYLCASSRTRTGKYSNQPQHFGDGTRLSIL.

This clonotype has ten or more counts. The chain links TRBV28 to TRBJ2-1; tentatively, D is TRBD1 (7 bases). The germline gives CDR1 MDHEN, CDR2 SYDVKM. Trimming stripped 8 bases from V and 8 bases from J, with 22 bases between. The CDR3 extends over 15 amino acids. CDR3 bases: TGTGCCAGCGGGACCCTCGGACCAGGGGGGTATGAGCAGTTCTTC. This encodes CASGTLGPGGYEQFF.

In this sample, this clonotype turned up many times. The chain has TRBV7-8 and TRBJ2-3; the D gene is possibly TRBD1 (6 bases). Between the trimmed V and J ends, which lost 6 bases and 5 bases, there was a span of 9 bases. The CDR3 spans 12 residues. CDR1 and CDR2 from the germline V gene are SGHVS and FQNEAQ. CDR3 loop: CASSQGRDTQYF. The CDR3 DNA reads TGTGCCAGCAGTCAGGGGAGAGATACGCAGTATTTT.

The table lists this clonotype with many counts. CDR3 nucleotide sequence: TGTGCCAGCAGCTCAGCCTCCGGGACAGGGGCGTTTTCTGGGGCCAACGTCCTGACTTTC. It specifies CASSSASGTGAFSGANVLTF. The rearrangement joins TRBV11-2 to TRBJ2-6; 10 positions match TRBD1. The germline CDR1 and CDR2 sequences are SGHAT and FQNNGV. Trimming cost V 4 bases and J 1 base; bases outside gene matches: 13. The CDR3 contains 20 residues. Looking up the rest from reference TRBV11-2 and TRBJ2-6 gives the full variable domain: EAGVAQSPRYKIIEKRQSVAFWCNPISGHATLYWYQQILGQGPKLLIQFQNNGVVDDSQLPKDRFSAERLKGVDSTLKIQPAKLEDSAVYLCASSSASGTGAFSGANVLTFGAGSRLTVL.

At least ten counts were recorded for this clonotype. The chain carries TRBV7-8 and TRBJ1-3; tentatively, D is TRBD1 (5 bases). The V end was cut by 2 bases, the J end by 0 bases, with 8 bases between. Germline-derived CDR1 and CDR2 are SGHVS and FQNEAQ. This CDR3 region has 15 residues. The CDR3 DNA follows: TGTGCCAGCAGCTTATTTACAGGCTCTGGAAACACCATATATTTT. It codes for CASSLFTGSGNTIYF.

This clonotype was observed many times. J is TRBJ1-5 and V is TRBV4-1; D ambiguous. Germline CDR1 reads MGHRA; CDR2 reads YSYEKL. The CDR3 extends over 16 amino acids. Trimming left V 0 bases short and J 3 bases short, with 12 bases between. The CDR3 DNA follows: TGCGCCAGCAGCCAAGAGGGCTTGGCCCCCAATCAGCCCCAGCATTTT. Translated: CASSQEGLAPNQPQHF.

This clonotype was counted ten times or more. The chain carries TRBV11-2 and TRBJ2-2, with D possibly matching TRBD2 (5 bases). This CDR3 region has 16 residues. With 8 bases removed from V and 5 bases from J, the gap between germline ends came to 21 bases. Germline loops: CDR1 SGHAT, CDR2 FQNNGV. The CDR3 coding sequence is TGTGCCAGCCCGAAACCGGGATTTTCTCGGACCGGGGAGCTGTTTTTT. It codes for CASPKPGFSRTGELFF.

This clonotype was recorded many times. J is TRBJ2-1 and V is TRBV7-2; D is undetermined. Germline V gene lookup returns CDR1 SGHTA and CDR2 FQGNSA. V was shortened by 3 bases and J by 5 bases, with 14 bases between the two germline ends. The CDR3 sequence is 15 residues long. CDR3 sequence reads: CASSFMGRKHNEQFF. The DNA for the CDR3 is TGTGCCAGCAGCTTCATGGGAAGAAAGCACAATGAGCAGTTCTTC.

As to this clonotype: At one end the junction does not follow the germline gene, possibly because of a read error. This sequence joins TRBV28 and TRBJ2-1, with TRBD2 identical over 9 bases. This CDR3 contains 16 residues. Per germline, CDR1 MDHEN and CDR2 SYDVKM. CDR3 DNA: TGTGCCAGCAGTACCATGGGGACTAGCTCCCACAATGAGCAGTTCTTC. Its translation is CASSTMGTSSHNEQFF.

This chain's CDR3 is CASSLADDYGYGYTF. CDR3 in DNA: TGCGCCAGCAGCTTGGCCGACGACTATGGCTATGGCTACACCTTC. The rearrangement uses TRBV5-1 and TRBJ1-2; D gene ambiguous. V lost 0 bases, J lost 4 bases, and 13 bases lay in between. This CDR3 is built from 15 residues. Germline V gene data show CDR1 as SGHRS and CDR2 as YFSETQ.

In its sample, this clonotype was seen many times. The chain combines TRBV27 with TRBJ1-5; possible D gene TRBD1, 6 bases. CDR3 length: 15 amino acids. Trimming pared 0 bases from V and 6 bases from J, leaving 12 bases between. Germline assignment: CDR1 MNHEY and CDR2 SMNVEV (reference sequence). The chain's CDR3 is CASSLSWGAGQPQHF. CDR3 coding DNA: TGTGCCAGCAGTTTATCATGGGGGGCAGGTCAGCCCCAGCATTTT.